This is a list of T cell receptor beta chains from one sample in a study of CD8 T cells in ankylosing spondylitis. TCRdb reprocessed the 5' RACE reads with MiXCR, giving one entry per CDR3 protein. The sample comprises about 800,000 distinct CDR3 sequences, approximately 12% of which are singletons, and about 0.5% rests with the top ten. The sequenced sample was blood, either unsorted or a sorted T cell fraction (not recorded which). Receptor source: a male donor with ankylosing spondylitis. Both conserved end residues are part of each CDR3. Fields, in order: D gene, CDR3 length, J gene, clone size, V gene, CDR3 protein, CDR3 DNA. A D gene is named only where the DNA matches it firmly. A row's size may be missing; if present it is once, few, many or a size class.

.	12	TRBJ2-3	many	TRBV7-2	CASSAFTDTQYF	TGTGCCAGCAGCGCATTCACAGATACGCAGTATTTT
TRBD2	16	TRBJ2-1	many	TRBV5-1	CASSPSQRLAVNEQFF	TGCGCCAGCAGCCCAAGTCAGAGACTAGCGGTTAATGAGCAGTTCTTC
.	13	TRBJ2-5	few	TRBV9	CASSGRDSGTQYF	TGTGCCAGCAGCGGGCGGGACAGTGGGACCCAGTACTTC
TRBD2	20	TRBJ2-3	.	TRBV6-2/TRBV6-3	CASSSPISSGRKGSTDTQYF	TGTGCCAGCAGTTCCCCTATCTCTAGCGGGAGAAAGGGAAGCACAGATACGCAGTATTTT
TRBD1	15	TRBJ1-6	few	TRBV7-2	CASSPNGQGVSPLHF	TGTGCCAGCAGCCCGAACGGACAGGGAGTCTCACCCCTCCACTTT
TRBD2	15	TRBJ2-3	few	TRBV5-1	CASSNPSGSTDTQYF	TGCGCCAGCAGCAATCCTAGCGGGAGTACAGATACGCAGTATTTT
.	10	TRBJ2-5	.	TRBV25-1	CASLQETQYF	TGTGCCAGCCTCCAAGAGACCCAGTACTTC
.	14	TRBJ2-3	many	TRBV20-1	CSAREVQSTDTQYF	TGCAGTGCTAGAGAAGTACAGAGCACAGATACGCAGTATTTT
.	16	TRBJ2-7	.	TRBV6-2/TRBV6-3	CASSYSSHGGFYEQYF	TGTGCCAGCAGTTACTCGAGTCATGGGGGTTTCTACGAGCAGTACTTC
.	13	TRBJ2-7	few	TRBV20-1	CSAWDGSRHEQYF	TGCAGTGCTTGGGACGGTTCTCGCCACGAGCAGTACTTC
.	13	TRBJ1-5	few	TRBV20-1	CSASRRDVQPQHF	TGCAGTGCTAGTCGACGGGACGTCCAGCCCCAGCATTTT
.	14	TRBJ2-7	.	TRBV20-1	CSARAGGGAGEQYF	TGCAGTGCTAGAGCAGGAGGGGGGGCTGGCGAGCAGTACTTC
.	14	TRBJ1-4	.	TRBV15	CATSRGVANEKLFF	TGTGCCACCAGCAGAGGGGTGGCTAATGAAAAACTGTTTTTT
TRBD1	15	TRBJ2-1	.	TRBV29-1	CSVEKRGQGHYEQFF	TGCAGCGTTGAAAAGAGGGGACAGGGTCACTATGAGCAGTTCTTC
TRBD1	15	TRBJ1-2	.	TRBV7-2	CASSYPGQGIGGYTF	TGTGCCAGCAGCTACCCTGGACAGGGCATAGGGGGCTACACCTTC
TRBD1	16	TRBJ2-7	many	TRBV4-2	CASSQVGTGGAGEQYF	TGTGCCAGCAGCCAAGTCGGGACAGGGGGCGCGGGCGAGCAGTACTTC
.	15	TRBJ1-5	.	TRBV27	CASSFWTQENQPQHF	TGTGCCAGCAGTTTTTGGACACAGGAAAATCAGCCCCAGCATTTT
TRBD2	15	TRBJ2-7	.	TRBV5-1	CASSLEPGGRYEQYF	TGCGCCAGCAGCTTGGAACCGGGAGGGCGGTACGAGCAGTACTTC
TRBD2	15	TRBJ2-5	few	TRBV7-2	CASEASGGAGETQYF	TGTGCCAGCGAAGCCAGCGGGGGGGCTGGAGAGACCCAGTACTTC
.	13	TRBJ2-7	.	TRBV5-1	CASSLGGDNEQYF	TGCGCCAGCAGCTTGGGAGGGGACAACGAGCAGTACTTC
.	13	TRBJ2-5	.	TRBV20-1	CSARDAQQETQYF	TGCAGTGCTAGAGATGCCCAGCAAGAGACCCAGTACTTC
.	14	TRBJ2-5	.	TRBV7-2	CASSLMGGPETQYF	TGTGCCAGCAGCTTGATGGGGGGACCGGAGACCCAGTACTTC
.	14	TRBJ2-1	many	TRBV7-2	CASSLVSVYNEQFF	TGTGCCAGCAGCTTAGTCTCAGTCTACAATGAGCAGTTCTTC
TRBD2	16	TRBJ2-1	.	TRBV20-1	CSATPTSGGSVGEQFF	TGCAGTGCCACCCCTACCAGCGGGGGGTCGGTGGGTGAGCAGTTCTTC
TRBD1	15	TRBJ2-1	many	TRBV7-2	CASRPTGALGNEQFF	TGTGCCAGCAGACCAACAGGGGCCCTAGGGAATGAGCAGTTCTTC
TRBD2	16	TRBJ2-3	many	TRBV5-1	CASSSTLAGAGDTQYF	TGCGCCAGCAGCTCGACCCTAGCGGGGGCAGGAGATACGCAGTATTTT
.	15	TRBJ2-2	.	TRBV5-4	CASSPGAQNTGELFF	TGTGCCAGCAGCCCCGGAGCCCAGAACACCGGGGAGCTGTTTTTT
.	12	TRBJ2-1	few	TRBV7-9	CASSPPSEEQFF	TGTGCCAGCAGCCCCCCCAGCGAGGAGCAGTTCTTC
.	13	TRBJ1-5	few	TRBV29-1	CSVTTGLKQPQHF	TGCAGCGTAACGACAGGTCTAAAACAGCCCCAGCATTTT
TRBD1	19	TRBJ2-2	.	TRBV24-1	CATSDPGQGAPTFTGELFF	TGTGCCACCAGTGATCCGGGACAGGGGGCCCCCACTTTCACCGGGGAGCTGTTTTTT
.	14	TRBJ2-3	.	TRBV7-2	CASSLDYSTDTQYF	TGTGCCAGCAGCTTAGATTATAGCACAGATACGCAGTATTTT
.	14	TRBJ1-2	few	TRBV20-1	CSANIGVRNYGYTF	TGCAGTGCTAATATCGGGGTTAGGAACTATGGCTACACCTTC
.	12	TRBJ1-1	.	TRBV15	CATSRGNTEAFF	TGTGCCACCAGCAGAGGTAACACTGAAGCTTTCTTT
.	15	TRBJ2-7	.	TRBV20-1	CSARLGRMGAGEQYF	TGCAGTGCTAGATTGGGACGGATGGGCGCCGGCGAGCAGTACTTC
TRBD2	13	TRBJ2-7	few	TRBV20-1	CSAKAGDSYEQYF	TGCAGTGCTAAGGCGGGGGACTCCTACGAGCAGTACTTC
TRBD1	15	TRBJ2-3	.	TRBV25-1	CASSEGQGRTDTQYF	TGTGCCAGCAGTGAGGGACAGGGGAGAACAGATACGCAGTATTTT
.	13	TRBJ1-5	.	TRBV20-1	CSARSGANQPQHF	TGCAGTGCTAGGTCTGGGGCAAATCAGCCCCAGCATTTT
.	15	TRBJ2-7	few	TRBV7-2	CASSLDPGQTYEQYF	TGTGCCAGCAGCTTAGATCCCGGACAGACCTACGAGCAGTACTTC
TRBD2	16	TRBJ2-3	few	TRBV11-2	CASSRLAEPSTDTQYF	TGTGCCAGCAGCCGCCTAGCGGAGCCAAGCACAGATACGCAGTATTTT
TRBD1	14	TRBJ2-3	few	TRBV7-9	CASSRQGASDTQYF	TGTGCCAGCAGCAGACAGGGGGCTTCAGATACGCAGTATTTT
.	14	TRBJ1-1	.	TRBV10-3	CATWDFLRGTEAFF	TGTGCCACTTGGGACTTCCTAAGGGGCACTGAAGCTTTCTTT
.	16	TRBJ2-7	.	TRBV4-3	CASSQDQGLTTYEQYF	TGCGCCAGCAGCCAAGATCAGGGACTCACTACCTACGAGCAGTACTTC
.	17	TRBJ1-2	few	TRBV12-3/TRBV12-4	CASSGPGGRGQNYGYTF	TGTGCCAGCAGTGGCCCAGGTGGAAGGGGCCAAAACTATGGCTACACCTTC
.	11	TRBJ2-3	many	TRBV29-1	CSVAPLDTQYF	TGCAGCGTTGCACCCTTAGATACGCAGTATTTT
.	12	TRBJ2-3	.	TRBV5-1	CASSPRFDTQYF	TGCGCCAGCAGCCCACGCTTTGATACGCAGTATTTT
.	18	TRBJ2-2	.	TRBV7-8	CASSPTPGYLRTIGELFF	TGTGCCAGCAGCCCCACTCCGGGCTACCTAAGAACAATCGGGGAGCTGTTTTTT
TRBD2	16	TRBJ2-7	.	TRBV20-1	CSARVVSGGYSYEQYF	TGCAGTGCTAGAGTAGTTAGCGGGGGCTACTCCTACGAGCAGTACTTC
.	15	TRBJ2-7	.	TRBV7-6	CASSLYRTESYEQYF	TGTGCCAGCAGCTTATATAGGACGGAGTCCTACGAGCAGTACTTC
TRBD2	16	TRBJ2-1	many	TRBV10-2	CASLIRTSDSYNEQFF	TGCGCCAGCCTAATTAGGACTAGCGACTCCTACAATGAGCAGTTCTTC
.	13	TRBJ1-5	few	TRBV6-2/TRBV6-3	CASSYSELQPQHF	TGTGCCAGCAGTTATTCGGAGCTTCAGCCCCAGCATTTT
.	13	TRBJ2-5	many	TRBV10-3	CAISEGGSETQYF	TGTGCCATCAGTGAGGGGGGGAGTGAGACCCAGTACTTC
.	16	TRBJ1-6	.	TRBV5-5	CASSQRLDGFNSPLHF	TGTGCCAGCAGCCAGCGGTTGGACGGATTTAATTCACCCCTCCACTTT
.	14	TRBJ2-7	.	TRBV20-1	CSARKQGISYEQYF	TGCAGTGCTAGGAAGCAGGGGATCTCCTACGAGCAGTACTTC